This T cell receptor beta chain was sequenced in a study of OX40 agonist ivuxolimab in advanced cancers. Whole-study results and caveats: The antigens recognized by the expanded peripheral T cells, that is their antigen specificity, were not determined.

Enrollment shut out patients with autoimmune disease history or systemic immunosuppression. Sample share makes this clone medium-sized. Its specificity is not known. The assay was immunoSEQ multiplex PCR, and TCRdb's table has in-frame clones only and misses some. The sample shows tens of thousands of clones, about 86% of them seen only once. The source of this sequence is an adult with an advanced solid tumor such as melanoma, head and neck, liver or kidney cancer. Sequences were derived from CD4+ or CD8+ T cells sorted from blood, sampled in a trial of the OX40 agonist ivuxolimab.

The CDR3 nucleotides are TGTGCCAGCAGCTTATACACAGACTACGAGCAGTACTTC. Encoded protein: CASSLYTDYEQYF. The V gene is TRBV11-2, the J gene TRBJ2-7; the D is unclear. In germline, CDR1 is SGHAT, CDR2 FQNNGV. This CDR3 contains 13 residues. V was clipped by 2 bases and J by 3 bases, with 8 bases between them.